The 27 T cell receptor beta chains listed next were all sequenced from one sample in a study of T cell clonality in common variable immunodeficiency. Some clones are missing from TCRdb's copy, which holds only in-frame ones; the method was immunoSEQ multiplex PCR. Listed for the sample are about 81,000 clones, none seen a single time. Sequenced material: peripheral blood mononuclear cells. The receptor source for this set is a person between 18 and 69 years old in good health.

This clone came up many times. The CDR3 end lies 3 residues beyond the end of the read and is filled in from the germline J gene. This chain links TRBV7-3 with TRBJ2-1; 11 bases are shared with TRBD2. Germline-derived CDR1 and CDR2 are SGHTA and FQGTGA. Unmatched junction bases numbered 9, after V lost 5 bases and J lost 9 bases. This CDR3 has 15 amino acids. CDR3 DNA, as far as it was read: TGTGCCAGCAGCAAACTAGCGGGAGACCTGGGTGAG. This sequence encodes CASSKLAGDLGE. From start to end, the CDR3 is CASSKLAGDLGEQFF.

This clone was recorded at least ten times. The read falls 3 residues short of the CDR3 end, and the missing part is taken from the germline J gene. This chain connects TRBV6-2 or TRBV6-3 to TRBJ2-5, with D tentatively TRBD2 (6 bases). The CDR3 has 14 amino acids. CDR1 MNHEY and CDR2 SVGEGT come from the germline V gene. V lost 8 bases, J lost 1 base, and 14 bases lay in between. The sequenced CDR3 bases are TGTGCCAGCGGAAATAGCGGTTTCCAAGAGACC. This gives the protein CASGNSGFQET. The complete CDR3 reads CASGNSGFQETQYF.

This clone was seen repeatedly, ten times or more. The read ends 3 residues before the CDR3 terminus; that terminus is restored from the germline J gene. This chain uses TRBV23-1 with TRBJ2-2; perhaps TRBD2 as D (7 bases). TRBV23-1 is an open reading frame, and its role is uncertain. This CDR3 region has 18 residues. V was cut by 0 bases and J by 4 bases, with 18 bases left in between. The chain's CDR3 is CASSQSGASGRPTGELFF. The CDR3 DNA, read in part, is TGCGCCAGCAGTCAATCGGGGGCTAGCGGTCGTCCCACCGGGGAG.

This clone appeared many times. Sequencing ends 3 residues short of the CDR3 end; the germline J gene provides the rest. The V gene is TRBV5-1, the J gene TRBJ2-1, with TRBD2 matching over 8 bases. The CDR3 is 17 residues long. Germline V gene data show CDR1 as SGHRS and CDR2 as YFSETQ. Trimming removed 5 bases from V and 0 bases from J; junction bases left unmatched: 10. The CDR3 sequence is CASSYSGSDSSYNEQFF. The DNA read from the CDR3 is TGCGCCAGCAGTTACAGCGGGAGTGACTCCTCCTACAATGAG.

This clone was seen ten or more times. The observed sequence ends 3 residues before the CDR3 terminus, with the missing tail filled in from the germline J gene. J is TRBJ1-1 and V is TRBV5-1, with D possibly matching TRBD1 (5 bases). Germline CDR1 is SGHRS and CDR2 is YFSETQ. The CDR3 spans 14 residues. Between the trimmed V and J ends, which lost 5 bases and 1 base, there was a span of 12 bases. This CDR3 is CASSQTERNTEAFF. The CDR3 bases that were read are TGCGCCAGCAGTCAGACAGAAAGGAACACTGAA.

Ten or more counts support this clone. With the read ending 3 residues before the CDR3 end, the germline J gene is used to fill in that end. The chain combines TRBV6-2 or TRBV6-3 with TRBJ2-7; D is undetermined. Trimming removed 9 bases at V and 1 base at J, with 10 bases between. Germline lookup yields CDR1 MNHEY and CDR2 SVGEGT. The CDR3 contains 12 residues. The sequenced part of the CDR3 DNA is TGTGCCAGTCGTACAGAATCCTACGAG. This codes for CASRTESYE. The whole CDR3 sequence is CASRTESYEQYF.

This clone was seen at least ten times. Coverage ceases 3 residues before the CDR3 finishes, and the germline J gene fills in the end. The rearrangement joins TRBV15 to TRBJ1-5; 8 nucleotides line up with TRBD1. The V and J ends lost 2 bases and 4 bases, in that order; junction bases with no gene match: 4. The germline CDR1 and CDR2 sequences are LNHNV and YYDKDF (reference sequence). The CDR3 loop spans 15 amino acids. The sequenced CDR3 bases are TGTGCCACCAGCAGAAACAGGGGGAGAAATCAGCCC. This encodes CATSRNRGRNQP. The whole CDR3 protein is CATSRNRGRNQPQHF. Based on the CDR3 plus reference TRBV15 and TRBJ1-5, the full variable domain is DAMVIQNPRYQVTQFGKPVTLSCSQTLNHNVMYWYQQKSSQAPKLLFHYYDKDFNNEADTPDNFQSRRPNTSFCFLDIRSPGLGDTAMYLCATSRNRGRNQPQHFGDGTRLSIL.

This clone was recorded at least ten times. The observed sequence ends 3 residues before the CDR3 terminus, with the missing tail filled in from the germline J gene. The rearrangement joins TRBV18 to TRBJ1-2, with a possible D match to TRBD1 (6 bases). CDR1 is KGHSH and CDR2 is LQKENI in the germline V gene. This CDR3 comprises 14 residues. V shed 3 bases and J shed 7 bases, with 15 bases lying between them. This CDR3 reads CASSPARQEAGYTF. The sequenced part of the CDR3 DNA is TGTGCCAGCTCACCTGCAAGACAGGAGGCTGGC.

This clone came up many times. From the germline J gene comes the end of the CDR3, since the read stops 3 residues before it. The chain links TRBV9 to TRBJ1-2, with D uncertain. CDR3 length equals 13 residues. The V gene's germline CDR1 is SGDLS and CDR2 YYNGEE. V lost 4 bases to trimming and J lost 6 bases, with 13 bases between them. CDR3 residues: CASSLAVFDGYTF. The covered CDR3 bases are TGTGCCAGCAGCTTAGCAGTGTTTGATGGC.

This clone was seen repeatedly, ten times or more. The read ends 3 residues before the CDR3 terminus; that terminus is restored from the germline J gene. The chain carries TRBV29-1 and TRBJ2-3, with TRBD1 as a possible D gene (5 bases). CDR3 size: 12 residues. CDR1 and CDR2 from the germline V gene are SQVTM and ANQGSEA. The CDR3 bases that were read are TGCGAATTGGGGCGAGGCACAGATACG. It is translated as CELGRGTDT. In full, the CDR3 reads CELGRGTDTQYF.

This clone has ten or more counts. The read halts 3 residues ahead of the CDR3 end, with the missing end drawn from the germline J gene. The chain carries TRBV20-1 and TRBJ2-3; D gene ambiguous. Germline lookup yields CDR1 DFQATT and CDR2 SNEGSKA (reference sequence). The CDR3 sequence is 15 residues long. Trimming stripped 6 bases from V and 2 bases from J, with 18 bases between. The sequenced CDR3 bases are TGCAGTGCCCCCAAGGCCCTTTCGCCCACAGATACG. It is translated as CSAPKALSPTDT. The whole CDR3 region reads CSAPKALSPTDTQYF.

This clone was counted ten times or more. The read comes to an end 3 residues before the CDR3 does, leaving the germline J gene to fill in the end. The rearrangement links TRBV30 to TRBJ1-3; no firm D call. The CDR3 is 12 amino acids. Germline V gives CDR1 GTSNPN, CDR2 SVGIG (reference sequence). V was pared by 2 bases and J by 2 bases, with 4 bases between. CDR3 DNA, as far as it was read: TGTGCCTGGAGTCAAACTGGAAACACC. Its protein product is CAWSQTGNT. The full CDR3 reads CAWSQTGNTIYF.

This clone was observed many times. The sequenced fragment ends 3 residues before the CDR3 boundary, so the rest is inferred from the germline J gene. This chain links TRBV7-6 with TRBJ2-7, with 10 bases aligning to TRBD1. The CDR3 length is 14 residues. Looked up from germline, CDR1 is SGHVS and CDR2 is FNYEAQ. V lost 4 bases, J lost 3 bases, and 3 bases stayed unmatched. The part of the CDR3 DNA that was read is TGTGCCAGCAGCTCGACAGGGGGCAGCTACGAG. Amino acid sequence: CASSSTGGSYE. The entire CDR3 reads CASSSTGGSYEQYF. The complete variable domain, with remaining parts taken from reference TRBV7-6 and TRBJ2-7, reads GAGVSQSPRYKVTKRGQDVALRCDPISGHVSLYWYRQALGQGPEFLTYFNYEAQQDKSGLPNDRFSAERPEGSISTLTIQRTEQRDSAMYRCASSSTGGSYEQYFGPGTRLTVT.

This clone was detected many times. The observed sequence ends 3 residues before the CDR3 terminus, with the missing tail filled in from the germline J gene. This chain joins TRBV29-1 and TRBJ2-6; TRBD1 agrees at 7 bases. J gave up 3 bases and V 3 bases, and 8 bases lay outside the gene matches. The CDR3 extends over 16 amino acids. CDR1 is SQVTM and CDR2 is ANQGSEA in the germline V gene. The covered CDR3 bases are TGCAGCGTTGAGAGACAGGGTTTCTATGGGGCCAACGTC. It yields the protein CSVERQGFYGANV. From start to end, the CDR3 is CSVERQGFYGANVLTF.

This clone was recorded many times. The read is 3 residues too short to cover the CDR3 end, so that end is filled in from the germline J gene. The rearrangement links TRBV4-1 to TRBJ2-7, with 11 bases matching TRBD2. Per the germline V gene, CDR1 is MGHRA and CDR2 is YSYEKL. The CDR3 is 16 residues long. The V gene end was trimmed by 0 bases and the J gene end by 6 bases; junction bases not matched to a gene: 7. CDR3 DNA (partial): TGCGCCAGCAGCCAAGATAAGGCTAGCGGGAGGTTCGAG. Its translation is CASSQDKASGRFE. The whole CDR3 protein is CASSQDKASGRFEQYF.

This clone was recorded many times. The missing CDR3 end, 3 residues past where the read stops, is filled in from the germline J gene. V usage is TRBV2 and J usage is TRBJ2-2, with 12 bases that match TRBD2. This CDR3 has 16 amino acids. Germline V gives CDR1 SNHLY, CDR2 FYNNEI. Losses at the gene ends were 6 bases for V and 6 bases for J; bases not matched to a gene: 8. This CDR3 reads CASRGPTSGSAGELFF. The covered CDR3 bases are TGTGCCAGCAGAGGTCCGACTAGCGGGAGTGCCGGGGAG.

This clone was observed at least ten times. The DNA ends 3 residues before the CDR3 does, and the rest of the CDR3 is filled in from the germline J gene. The chain carries TRBV6-4 and TRBJ2-5; no clear D. The germline CDR1 and CDR2 sequences are MRHNA and SNTAGT. V was clipped by 2 bases and J by 3 bases, with 7 bases between them. The CDR3 covers 13 residues. The CDR3 sequence: CASSDPSEETQYF. CDR3 bases read: TGTGCCAGCAGTGACCCCTCGGAAGAGACC.

As regards this clone: A junction end diverges from the germline sequence, so it may reflect a read error. The sequence runs out 3 residues before the end of the CDR3; the remainder is reconstructed from the germline J gene. This same CDR3 is encoded by further DNA sequences in the sample. This chain connects TRBV19 to TRBJ2-2; 7 positions agree with TRBD2. There are 14 residues in the CDR3. CDR1 LNHDA and CDR2 SQIVND come from the germline V gene (reference sequence). CDR3 protein: CASTRREGPGELFF. CDR3 DNA (partial): TGCGCCAGTACCAGAAGGGAGGGGCCCGGGGAG.

This clone was observed at least ten times. The read terminates 3 residues ahead of where the CDR3 ends, so the germline J gene completes it. The chain joins TRBV20-1 to TRBJ2-7; D is possibly TRBD2 (6 bases). CDR1 and CDR2 from the germline V gene are DFQATT and SNEGSKA (reference sequence). Between the trimmed V and J ends, which lost 6 bases and 6 bases, there was a span of 21 bases. The CDR3 totals 14 residues. CDR3 DNA, as far as it was read: TGCAGTGCGGGACTTTCTGCCCTCGGGGGCGAG. It yields the protein CSAGLSALGGE. The whole CDR3 region reads CSAGLSALGGEQYF.

This clone was counted at least ten times. The read is 3 residues too short to cover the CDR3 end, so that end is filled in from the germline J gene. This chain links TRBV6-2 or TRBV6-3 with TRBJ2-5; 7 nucleotides align to TRBD2. V lost 10 bases and J lost 3; bases outside the gene matches: 11. CDR3 size: 14 residues. The germline V gene encodes CDR1 MNHEY and CDR2 SVGEGT. The covered CDR3 bases are TGTGCCACCCGATACCCCGGGACTAAAGAGACC. It translates to CATRYPGTKET. The complete CDR3 sequence is CATRYPGTKETQYF.

Many counts were recorded for this clone. The read comes to an end 3 residues before the CDR3 does, leaving the germline J gene to fill in the end. The rearrangement links TRBV2 to TRBJ2-1, with 7 positions matching TRBD2. Germline lookup yields CDR1 SNHLY and CDR2 FYNNEI. Trimming removed 3 bases from V and 6 bases from J; junction bases left unmatched: 14. The CDR3 sequence is 17 residues long. The CDR3 loop reads CASSEEGGTRAGNEQFF. The sequenced CDR3 bases are TGTGCCAGCAGTGAGGAGGGAGGGACCAGAGCGGGCAATGAG. Based on the CDR3 plus reference TRBV2 and TRBJ2-1, the full variable domain is EPEVTQTPSHQVTQMGQEVILRCVPISNHLYFYWYRQILGQKVEFLVSFYNNEISEKSEIFDDQFSVERPDGSNFTLKIRSTKLEDSAMYFCASSEEGGTRAGNEQFFGPGTRLTVL.

This clone appeared many times. The read ends 3 residues before the CDR3 terminus; that terminus is restored from the germline J gene. This chain joins TRBV30 and TRBJ2-7, with TRBD1 identical over 8 bases. This CDR3 has 14 residues. Germline assignment: CDR1 GTSNPN and CDR2 SVGIG (reference sequence). V was pared by 2 bases and J by 1 base, with 4 bases of the junction left unmatched. CDR3 DNA (partial): TGTGCCTGGAGTCCTACAGGGGGGTCCTACGAG. Amino acids: CAWSPTGGSYE. The CDR3 in full is CAWSPTGGSYEQYF.

At least ten counts were recorded for this clone. The CDR3 DNA, read in part, is TGCGCCAGCAGCTTGGAAGGGCTTCGGAACACCGGGGAG. Translated: CASSLEGLRNTGE. The CDR3 reads in full as CASSLEGLRNTGELFF. The chain couples TRBV5-1 to TRBJ2-2; D is ambiguous. The read comes to an end 3 residues before the CDR3 does, leaving the germline J gene to fill in the end. Germline V gene sequence: CDR1 SGHRS, CDR2 YFSETQ. The CDR3 sequence is 16 residues long. V lost 0 bases and J 1 base, leaving 10 bases between the germline ends. Full variable domain (outside the CDR3, taken from reference TRBV5-1 and TRBJ2-2): KAGVTQTPRYLIKTRGQQVTLSCSPISGHRSVSWYQQTPGQGLQFLFEYFSETQRNKGNFPGRFSGRQFSNSRSEMNVSTLELGDSALYLCASSLEGLRNTGELFFGEGSRLTVL.

This clone showed up many times. The sequence runs out 3 residues before the end of the CDR3; the remainder is reconstructed from the germline J gene. This sequence joins TRBV19 and TRBJ2-3; the D gene is possibly TRBD2 (5 bases). V lost 7 bases to trimming and J lost 1 base, with 15 bases between them. Germline CDR1 is LNHDA and CDR2 is SQIVND (reference sequence). This CDR3 is built from 15 residues. CDR3 amino acids: CASTTWGSGTDTQYF. The CDR3 DNA, read in part, is TGTGCCAGTACGACTTGGGGTAGCGGCACAGATACG.

Worth noting for this clone: The missing CDR3 end, 3 residues past where the read stops, is filled in from the germline J gene. The chain recombines TRBV11-3 with TRBJ2-3; D unclear. V lost 5 bases, J lost 2 bases, and 11 bases lay in between. This CDR3 has 14 residues. In germline, CDR1 is SGHNT, CDR2 YENEEA. This CDR3 is CASSPSSLTDTQYF. Partial CDR3 DNA: TGTGCCAGCAGCCCAAGCTCGCTCACAGATACG.

This clone was seen ten or more times. Coverage ceases 3 residues before the CDR3 finishes, and the germline J gene fills in the end. This chain links TRBV23-1 with TRBJ1-2, with TRBD1 matching over 7 bases. TRBV23-1 is an ORF for which the function is uncertain. This CDR3 region has 16 residues. V gave up 2 bases and J gave up 2 bases; unmatched junction bases: 8. CDR3 DNA, as far as it was read: TGCGCCAGCAGTCAAATCCGGGACAGTCAAAACTATGGC. Amino acids: CASSQIRDSQNYG. The whole CDR3 protein reads CASSQIRDSQNYGYTF.

Ten or more counts support this clone. The read ends 3 residues before the CDR3 terminus; that terminus is restored from the germline J gene. This chain uses TRBV6-2 or TRBV6-3 with TRBJ2-7; unclear D gene. Per germline, CDR1 MNHEY and CDR2 SVGEGT. The CDR3 runs to 15 residues. V was clipped by 6 bases and J by 4 bases, with 19 bases between them. The sequenced part of the CDR3 DNA is TGTGCCAGCAGAACAGTGGTATCAGTCCAGTACGAG. Translating it yields CASRTVVSVQYE. The whole CDR3 protein is CASRTVVSVQYEQYF.